These 15 T cell receptor beta chains originate from one sample sequenced in a study of tumor and adjacent non-tumor tissue in lung cancer. The library came from three nested PCR rounds adapted from ARM-PCR protocols. Each CDR3 protein is one row after TCRdb ran MiXCR on the multiplex PCR reads. Of approximately 110,000 distinct CDR3 sequences listed, 62% are singletons. This sample's RNA came from whole unsorted tissue. This non-tumor lung sample came from over 3 cm beyond the tumor edge. Source material: distant non-tumor lung tissue. Receptors were obtained from a man aged 60 to 75 with non-small cell lung cancer.

In regard to this clonotype: It may be a read error: a sequence one base away is much more abundant. V and J are TRBV4-2 and TRBJ2-6; 12 positions match TRBD1. The CDR3 has 19 residues. Germline values: CDR1 LGHNA, CDR2 YNFKEQ. Unmatched junction bases numbered 5, after V lost 2 bases and J lost 0 bases. The CDR3 loop is CASSQIGTGGPSGANVLTF. In DNA, the CDR3 is TGTGCCAGCAGCCAAATTGGGACAGGGGGCCCCTCTGGGGCCAACGTCCTGACTTTC.

This clonotype was picked up one time. One end of the junction does not line up with germline, which may come from a read error. The chain is built from TRBV11-2 and TRBJ2-3, with D maybe TRBD2 (6 bases). Looked up from germline, CDR1 is SGHAT and CDR2 is FQNNGV. There are 15 residues in the CDR3. The CDR3, as DNA: TGTGCCAGCAACACGGGACTTTTCAGCACAGATATGCAGTATTTT. Translating it yields CASNTGLFSTDMQYF.

About this clonotype: This CDR3 fails to terminate in the conserved phenylalanine or tryptophan, so it likely reflects a read error. V is TRBV4-2 and J is TRBJ2-5, with D perhaps matching TRBD1 or TRBD2 (5 bases each). Germline values: CDR1 LGHNA, CDR2 YNFKEQ. The CDR3 has 17 residues. Here the CDR3 DNA reads TGTACCAGCAGCCAAGATGGGGGTGCAGGGTCCCAAGAGACCCAGTACTTG. Translating it yields CTSSQDGGAGSQETQYL.

Ten or more counts support this clonotype. This chain joins TRBV5-1 and TRBJ2-2; 9 positions match TRBD1. V shed 4 bases and J 5 bases; nucleotides not matched to a gene: 9. The CDR3 sequence is 16 residues long. Germline CDR1 and CDR2: SGHRS and YFSETQ. CDR3 residues: CASSPRPGTGTGELFF. The DNA of the CDR3 is TGCGCCAGCAGCCCACGTCCCGGGACAGGGACCGGGGAGCTGTTTTTT. The full variable domain, its missing parts supplied by reference TRBV5-1 and TRBJ2-2, is KAGVTQTPRYLIKTRGQQVTLSCSPISGHRSVSWYQQTPGQGLQFLFEYFSETQRNKGNFPGRFSGRQFSNSRSEMNVSTLELGDSALYLCASSPRPGTGTGELFFGEGSRLTVL.

The count of this clonotype is one. One junction end disagrees with the germline gene, perhaps due to a read error. V and J are TRBV11-2 and TRBJ2-7; TRBD2 aligns across 14 bases. CDR3 size: 15 residues. Germline V CDR1 and CDR2: SGHAT, FQNNGV. DNA of the CDR3: TGTGCCAGCAGCCCGGGACTAGCGGGAGTCTACGATCAGTATTTC. This encodes CASSPGLAGVYDQYF.

Remarks on this clonotype: A junction end diverges from the germline sequence, so it may reflect a read error. The rearrangement uses TRBV6-5 and TRBJ1-3; tentatively, D is TRBD1 (5 bases). The CDR3 sequence is 17 residues long. Germline-derived CDR1 and CDR2 are MNHEY and SVGAGI. The CDR3 loop reads CASNKKTVGVSGNTIYF. CDR3 nucleotides: TGTGCAAGCAATAAAAAAACGGTGGGGGTCTCTGGAAACACCATATATTTT.

To note about this clonotype: The CDR3 ends on some other residue instead of the conserved phenylalanine or tryptophan, so this is likely a read error. This sequence joins TRBV6-6 and TRBJ2-3; 7 bases agree with TRBD1. There are 16 residues in the CDR3. CDR1 and CDR2 (germline): MNHNY, SVGAGI (reference sequence). The CDR3: CASKRGTDRATDMQYL. The CDR3 DNA is TGTGCCAGCAAGAGGGGGACCGACAGGGCAACAGATATGCAGTATTTA.

The count of this clonotype is one. One junction end does not reproduce the germline sequence, and a read error may be involved. The gene calls are TRBV5-5 and TRBJ1-4; maybe TRBD1 (5 bases). The germline V gene encodes CDR1 SGHKS and CDR2 YYEKEE (reference sequence). The CDR3 is made up of 16 amino acids. The CDR3 region has the DNA TGTGCCAGCAACTTGGCCCCGGGGGGGAAGGGTGAAAAACTGTTTTTT. Its protein is CASNLAPGGKGEKLFF. The full variable domain, completed using reference TRBV5-5 and TRBJ1-4, is DAGVTQSPTHLIKTRGQQVTLRCSPISGHKSVSWYQQVLGQGPQFIFQYYEKEERGRGNFPDRFSARQFPNYSSELNVNALLLGDSALYLCASNLAPGGKGEKLFFGSGTQLSVL.

The chain joins TRBV7-2 to TRBJ1-2, with a weak D call TRBD1 (5 bases). This CDR3 has 14 residues. Trimming cost V 5 bases and J 0 bases, with 10 bases left between them. The V gene's germline CDR1 is SGHTA and CDR2 FQGNSA. The chain's CDR3 is CASSRDGTNYGYTF. In DNA, the CDR3 is TGTGCCAGCAGCAGGGACGGAACTAACTATGGCTACACCTTC.

On this clonotype: At one of its ends the junction is not consistent with the germline gene, which may arise from a read error. V usage is TRBV6-5 and J usage is TRBJ1-1; the D is unclear. The CDR3 sequence is 12 residues long. Germline values: CDR1 MNHEY, CDR2 SVGAGI. The CDR3 DNA sequence: TGTGCCAGCAGTCGTAGGATCACTGAAGCTATCTTT. It translates to CASSRRITEAIF.

This clonotype came up once. This sequence may be a read error, since a much larger clone differs from it by one base. The CDR3 sequence: CASSLGTWGDTQYF. The CDR3 DNA follows: TGCGCCAGCAGCTTGGGGACTTGGGGAGATACGCAGTATTTT. The chain joins TRBV5-1 to TRBJ2-3, with a weak D call TRBD2 (5 bases). CDR3 length: 14 residues. Germline values: CDR1 SGHRS, CDR2 YFSETQ. The ends were cut back, 0 bases at V and 5 bases at J, with 10 bases in the middle.

Comments on this clonotype: An end of the junction does not agree with germline; a read error may underlie this. The V and J genes are TRBV20-1 and TRBJ2-7; 8 bases agree with TRBD2. Germline loops: CDR1 DFQATT, CDR2 SNEGSKA (reference sequence). This CDR3 is built from 14 residues. The CDR3 protein is CSARTSGRSYEQHF. CDR3 coding DNA: TGCAGTGCTAGAACTAGCGGACGCTCCTACGAGCAGCACTTC.

A few counts support this clonotype. A single base separates this from a much larger clone, so it may be a read error. The CDR3 DNA reads TGTGCCAGCAGCCCAACTCGGAGCATTGAAGCTTTCTTT. This codes for CASSPTRSIEAFF. This chain connects TRBV6-1 to TRBJ1-1; no reliable D call. There are 13 residues in the CDR3. CDR1 MNHNS and CDR2 SASEGT come from the germline V gene. Trimming shortened V by 6 bases and J by 7 bases, and 15 bases separated the two germline ends.

This clonotype was counted only a few times. At one end, the junction sequence differs from germline, possibly due to a read error. The chain couples TRBV11-1 to TRBJ2-7; D remains unclear. The CDR3 loop spans 13 amino acids. From germline, CDR1 is SGHAT and CDR2 FQDESV (reference sequence). The CDR3 coding sequence is TGTGCCTGCAGTCTTTCTGTTGGTGAGCCGCAGTACTTC. It is translated as CACSLSVGEPQYF.

This rearrangement joins TRBV5-1 to TRBJ2-7; the D is unclear. Trimming removed 5 bases at V and 10 bases at J, with 13 bases between. This CDR3 has 11 residues. Germline values: CDR1 SGHRS, CDR2 YFSETQ. The CDR3 protein is CASSAGPDQYF. For the CDR3, the DNA is TGCGCCAGCAGTGCCGGACCCGACCAGTACTTC.